The next 9 T cell receptor beta chains were all read from a single sample in a study of T cell responses to AZD1222 COVID-19 vaccine. TCRdb's table, derived via immunoSEQ multiplex PCR, lists solely in-frame clones and lacks some. The sample lists some 180,000 clones; approximately 91% were seen once. Sample: peripheral blood, taken 28 days after the second AZD1222 dose. Receptors originate from an adult who received the AZD1222 COVID-19 vaccine.

This chain links TRBV6-5 with TRBJ2-7, with D hard to call. The germline CDR1 and CDR2 sequences are MNHEY and SVGAGI. This CDR3 region has 15 residues. Between the trimmed V and J ends, which lost 0 bases and 2 bases, there was a span of 11 bases. The CDR3 region is CASSYSPWGTYEQYF. The CDR3 DNA sequence: TGTGCCAGCAGTTACTCCCCGTGGGGAACCTACGAGCAGTACTTC.

V gene TRBV11-2 combines with J gene TRBJ1-2, with 8 bases fitting TRBD1. Germline CDR1 SGHAT, CDR2 FQNNGV. J lost 4 bases, V lost 5 bases, and 6 bases had no gene match. The length of the CDR3 is 14 residues. Here the CDR3 DNA reads TGTGCCAGCAGCCCCCAGGGGGCTCTCTATGGCTACACCTTC. This codes for CASSPQGALYGYTF. Filled out from reference TRBV11-2 and TRBJ1-2, the complete variable domain reads EAGVAQSPRYKIIEKRQSVAFWCNPISGHATLYWYQQILGQGPKLLIQFQNNGVVDDSQLPKDRFSAERLKGVDSTLKIQPAKLEDSAVYLCASSPQGALYGYTFGSGTRLTVV.

This rearrangement joins TRBV9 to TRBJ2-5; 8 bases line up with TRBD1. Looked up from germline, CDR1 is SGDLS and CDR2 is YYNGEE. Losses at the gene ends were 3 bases for V and 2 bases for J; bases not matched to a gene: 3. This CDR3 is built from 14 residues. The CDR3 region is CASSGDRPQETQYF. CDR3 sequence (DNA): TGTGCCAGCAGCGGGGACAGGCCTCAAGAGACCCAGTACTTC.

V is TRBV3-1 (or the pseudogene TRBV3-2) and J is TRBJ1-2; possibly TRBD1 for D (5 bases). This CDR3 is 15 amino acids long. V dropped 5 bases and J dropped 8 bases, with 21 bases sitting between them. CDR1 and CDR2 (germline): LGHDT, YNNKEL (reference sequence). The DNA of the CDR3 is TGTGCCAGCAGCGACTCGGGACGTGCGATACGCGGCTACACCTTC. Its protein product is CASSDSGRAIRGYTF.

The rearrangement joins TRBV7-9 to TRBJ1-1; D unclear. This CDR3 is 12 amino acids long. Trimming removed 4 bases at V and 1 base at J, with 4 bases between. Germline assignment: CDR1 SEHNR and CDR2 FQNEAQ (reference sequence). CDR3 residues: CASSYGNTEAFF. In DNA, the CDR3 is TGTGCCAGCAGCTACGGGAACACTGAAGCTTTCTTT.

V usage is TRBV6-6 and J usage is TRBJ2-3; no reliable D call. The germline V gene encodes CDR1 MNHNY and CDR2 SVGAGI (reference sequence). The CDR3 loop spans 10 amino acids. The V gene lost 4 bases and the J gene lost 9 bases, with 5 bases spanning the gap. The CDR3 bases are TGTGCCAGCAGTTTGGACACGCAGTATTTT. Translated: CASSLDTQYF.

The rearrangement joins TRBV5-1 to TRBJ1-1; D gene uncertain. V was pared by 4 bases and J by 2 bases, with 15 bases between. Germline loops: CDR1 SGHRS, CDR2 YFSETQ. The CDR3 length is 15 residues. The CDR3 bases are TGCGCCAGCAGCCCGGCACCCCATTATAACACTGAAGCTTTCTTT. Protein sequence: CASSPAPHYNTEAFF.

The chain employs TRBV19 and TRBJ1-3; TRBD1 might be the D (6 bases). Germline loops: CDR1 LNHDA, CDR2 SQIVND (reference sequence). The CDR3 contains 15 residues. With 4 bases removed from V and 0 bases from J, the gap between germline ends came to 10 bases. CDR3 nucleotide sequence: TGTGCCAGTAGTAGACAGGCTTACTCTGGAAACACCATATATTTT. Encoded protein: CASSRQAYSGNTIYF. Looking up the rest from reference TRBV19 and TRBJ1-3 gives the full variable domain: DGGITQSPKYLFRKEGQNVTLSCEQNLNHDAMYWYRQDPGQGLRLIYYSQIVNDFQKGDIAEGYSVSREKKESFPLTVTSAQKNPTAFYLCASSRQAYSGNTIYFGEGSWLTVV.

CDR3 in amino acids: CASSKYRDSLGGYTF. In DNA form, the CDR3 reads TGTGCCAGTAGTAAATACCGGGACAGCCTGGGGGGCTACACCTTC. The J gene is TRBJ1-2, the V gene TRBV19, with TRBD1 matching 7 bases. The CDR3 has 15 amino acids. Trimming cost V 4 bases and J 8 bases; bases outside gene matches: 13. Germline V gene lookup returns CDR1 LNHDA and CDR2 SQIVND (reference sequence).